The 25 T cell receptor beta chains below were found in one sample sequenced in a study of CD8 T cells in Susac syndrome. Reverse transcription of roughly 0.5 to 1 ug RNA used random hexamers. TCRdb reprocessed the immunoSEQ multiplex PCR reads with MiXCR, giving one entry per CDR3 protein. The sample lists 100,000 to 150,000 distinct CDR3 sequences; roughly 93% were seen once. Sequencing was done on a sample of CD8+ T cells from PBMCs. The receptors were sampled from a human donor with multiple sclerosis.

CDR3 protein: CASSTGGMNEQFF. The CDR3 coding sequence is TGTGCCAGCAGTACAGGGGGCATGAATGAGCAGTTCTTC. V gene TRBV12-3 or TRBV12-4 combines with J gene TRBJ2-1; 9 bases align to TRBD1. V gave up 5 bases and J gave up 7 bases; unmatched junction bases: 3. CDR3 length equals 13 residues.

The chain has TRBV12-3 or TRBV12-4 and TRBJ1-1, with D unresolved. The V end was cut by 4 bases, the J end by 4 bases, with 16 bases between. The CDR3 is made up of 15 amino acids. The CDR3 region has the DNA TGTGCCAGCAGTTCAAGACGCGTTGGTGCCACTGAAGCTTTCTTT. Protein sequence: CASSSRRVGATEAFF.

The chain uses TRBV3-1 and TRBJ2-1; TRBD1 is a possible D gene (5 bases). The CDR3 has 15 amino acids. The V gene lost 0 bases and the J gene lost 2 bases, with 8 bases spanning the gap. Germline-derived CDR1 and CDR2 are LGHDT and YNNKEL (reference sequence). DNA of the CDR3: TGTGCCAGCAGCCAAGACAGGGCCGCCTACAATGAGCAGTTCTTC. Translation: CASSQDRAAYNEQFF.

Written as DNA, the CDR3 is TGCGCCAGCAGCCATTCACCCCCGCGGGGGAGCAATCAGCCCCAGCATTTT. This codes for CASSHSPPRGSNQPQHF. V is TRBV4-1 and J is TRBJ1-5; TRBD1 might be the D (5 bases). CDR3 length: 17 residues. Germline V gives CDR1 MGHRA, CDR2 YSYEKL. The ends were cut back, 3 bases at V and 1 base at J, with 16 bases in the middle.

The chain uses TRBV20-1 and TRBJ1-2; 9 bases map to TRBD1. CDR3 size: 14 residues. In germline, CDR1 is DFQATT, CDR2 SNEGSKA (reference sequence). V shed 5 bases, J shed 3 bases, and the junction held 7 bases outside the gene matches. The CDR3, as DNA: TGCAGTGCTCCCGGGACAGGGTTCGACTATGGCTACACCTTC. Protein sequence: CSAPGTGFDYGYTF.

The rearrangement joins TRBV3-1 to TRBJ2-2; the D gene could be TRBD1 or TRBD2 (5 bases each). The CDR3 totals 17 residues. The germline V gene encodes CDR1 LGHDT and CDR2 YNNKEL (reference sequence). Trimming stripped 4 bases from V and 0 bases from J, with 15 bases between. The CDR3 loop is CASSPRMGRTNTGELFF. CDR3 bases: TGTGCCAGCAGCCCTCGTATGGGACGGACGAACACCGGGGAGCTGTTTTTT.

Written as DNA, the CDR3 is TGTGCCAGTAGACAGGGCCTCAATCAGCCCCAGCATTTT. Translated: CASRQGLNQPQHF. V is TRBV19 and J is TRBJ1-5, with D possibly being TRBD1 (6 bases). The CDR3 is 13 amino acids. V was trimmed by 6 bases and J by 3 bases, leaving 9 bases between them. Germline V gene lookup returns CDR1 LNHDA and CDR2 SQIVND (reference sequence).

The rearrangement links TRBV7-9 to TRBJ2-1; 13 bases agree with TRBD2. This CDR3 has 15 residues. The V segment lost 5 bases and the J segment 8 bases; nucleotides outside the gene matches: 6. Per germline, CDR1 SEHNR and CDR2 FQNEAQ (reference sequence). The CDR3 protein is CASSVTSGRADEQFF. Here the CDR3 DNA reads TGTGCCAGCAGCGTAACTAGCGGGAGGGCGGATGAGCAGTTCTTC.

V gene TRBV30 combines with J gene TRBJ2-3; TRBD1 might be the D (6 bases). CDR1 and CDR2 from the germline V gene are GTSNPN and SVGIG (reference sequence). The CDR3 sequence is 14 residues long. V was trimmed by 1 base and J by 6 bases, leaving 14 bases between them. This CDR3 is CAWSAQGYADTQYF. The CDR3 DNA sequence: TGTGCCTGGAGTGCACAGGGATATGCGGATACGCAGTATTTT.

The rearrangement uses TRBV4-1 and TRBJ2-7; D is possibly TRBD1 (6 bases). The CDR3 has 14 amino acids. V was clipped by 1 base and J by 1 base, with 8 bases between them. In germline, CDR1 is MGHRA, CDR2 YSYEKL. The CDR3 loop is CASSQAQGSYEQYV. The CDR3 nucleotides are TGCGCCAGCAGCCAAGCACAGGGATCCTACGAGCAGTACGTC.

The rearrangement links TRBV6-5 to TRBJ1-2; no clear D gene. Germline V lookup: CDR1 MNHEY, CDR2 SVGAGI. The CDR3 is 18 amino acids. V was pared by 2 bases and J by 4 bases, with 23 bases between. The CDR3 DNA is TGTGCCAGCAGTTACCTAAGAGAAGCTCGCAAAACTCGCTATGGCTACACCTTC. Its protein is CASSYLREARKTRYGYTF.

The chain couples TRBV27 to TRBJ2-4; D might be TRBD2 (5 bases). V lost 7 bases, J lost 8 bases, and 12 bases lay in between. Germline CDR1 reads MNHEY; CDR2 reads SMNVEV (reference sequence). CDR3 length: 12 residues. The CDR3 is CASTGLEDIQYF. CDR3 bases: TGTGCCAGCACGGGTCTGGAGGACATTCAGTACTTC.

CDR3 loop: CASSQDGGSNQPQHF. The CDR3 DNA reads TGCGCCAGCAGCCAAGATGGGGGGAGCAATCAGCCCCAGCATTTT. The chain recombines TRBV4-1 with TRBJ1-5; D possibly corresponds to TRBD1 (5 bases). The ends were cut back, 0 bases at V and 1 base at J, with 7 bases in the middle. The CDR3 loop spans 15 amino acids. Germline V CDR1 and CDR2: MGHRA, YSYEKL.

The rearrangement uses TRBV7-3 and TRBJ2-1, with TRBD2 identical over 7 bases. From germline, CDR1 is SGHTA and CDR2 FQGTGA. The ends lost 3 bases at V and 4 bases at J; junction bases unmatched: 3. The CDR3 is 14 residues long. The CDR3 reads CASSFSGKYNEQFF. CDR3 bases: TGTGCCAGCAGCTTCAGCGGGAAGTACAATGAGCAGTTCTTC.

The rearrangement joins TRBV14 to TRBJ2-1; D is perhaps TRBD2 (6 bases). V was cut by 0 bases and J by 5 bases, with 8 bases left in between. From germline, CDR1 is SGHDN and CDR2 FVKESK. The CDR3 length is 14 residues. The CDR3 nucleotides read TGTGCCAGCAGCCAAGAGACTAGGGACAATGAGCAGTTCTTC. It codes for CASSQETRDNEQFF.

The V and J genes are TRBV9 and TRBJ2-1, with 12 bases matching TRBD2. J gave up 5 bases and V 2 bases, and 5 bases lay outside the gene matches. The germline gives CDR1 SGDLS, CDR2 YYNGEE. The CDR3 contains 16 residues. CDR3 in amino acids: CASSVPTSGGHNEQFF. CDR3 bases: TGTGCCAGCAGCGTCCCGACTAGCGGGGGACACAATGAGCAGTTCTTC.

The chain employs TRBV3-1 and TRBJ2-5, with TRBD2 matching 9 bases. J lost 5 bases, V lost 1 base, and 5 bases had no gene match. CDR1 is LGHDT, CDR2 YNNKEL, per germline (reference sequence). This CDR3 spans 15 amino acids. The CDR3 region has the DNA TGTGCCAGCAGCCAAGCTGGGCTAGCGGGGGAGACCCAGTACTTC. Translation: CASSQAGLAGETQYF.

The J gene is TRBJ2-5, the V gene TRBV30; 8 nucleotides line up with TRBD2. The CDR3 has 14 residues. V trimming: 1 base; J trimming: 5 bases; junction bases outside the gene matches: 6. Germline CDR1 is GTSNPN and CDR2 is SVGIG (reference sequence). CDR3 sequence reads: CAWSAGGARETQYF. Written as DNA, the CDR3 is TGTGCCTGGAGTGCCGGGGGGGCGCGTGAGACCCAGTACTTC. Full variable domain (remainder filled in from reference TRBV30 and TRBJ2-5): SQTIHQWPATLVQPVGSPLSLECTVEGTSNPNLYWYRQAAGRGLQLLFYSVGIGQISSEVPQNLSASRPQDRQFILSSKKLLLSDSGFYLCAWSAGGARETQYFGPGTRLLVL.

V usage is TRBV5-6 and J usage is TRBJ2-5; D is unresolved. This CDR3 has 13 residues. Germline CDR1 reads SGHDT; CDR2 reads YYEEEE. V shed 4 bases and J shed 5 bases, with 12 bases lying between them. This CDR3 reads CASSLGRVETQYF. CDR3 coding DNA: TGTGCCAGCAGCCTGGGAAGGGTGGAGACCCAGTACTTC.

This chain's CDR3 is CASSLTPPSVPDTQYF. The CDR3 region has the DNA TGTGCCAGCAGTCTCACACCCCCTTCGGTCCCAGATACGCAGTATTTT. The V call is TRBV27, the J call TRBJ2-3, with D hard to call. V was trimmed by 5 bases and J by 4 bases, leaving 19 bases between them. In germline, CDR1 is MNHEY, CDR2 SMNVEV (reference sequence). The CDR3 is made up of 16 amino acids.

The chain couples TRBV7-2 to TRBJ1-1; no firm D call. V was cut by 1 base and J by 1 base, with 7 bases left in between. This CDR3 has 14 amino acids. The V gene's germline CDR1 is SGHTA and CDR2 FQGNSA. CDR3: CASSLEHRNTEAFF. CDR3 coding DNA: TGTGCCAGCAGCTTAGAGCACAGGAACACTGAAGCTTTCTTT.

The chain recombines TRBV28 with TRBJ1-1; 7 nucleotides align to TRBD1. The germline V gene encodes CDR1 MDHEN and CDR2 SYDVKM. J gave up 6 bases and V 5 bases, and 3 bases lay outside the gene matches. This CDR3 spans 12 amino acids. The CDR3 DNA is TGTGCCAGCAGTCACGACAGGGCTGAAGCTTTCTTT. It translates to CASSHDRAEAFF.

This clonotype occurred once. The J gene is TRBJ2-7, the V gene TRBV11-2; D may be TRBD1 (5 bases). V shed 10 bases and J shed 6 bases, with 10 bases lying between them. The CDR3 length is 10 residues. Germline CDR1 is SGHAT and CDR2 is FQNNGV. CDR3 region: CATRRGEQYF. The CDR3 DNA sequence: TGTGCCACTAGAAGGGGCGAGCAGTACTTC.

J is TRBJ2-1 and V is TRBV18; 11 nucleotides line up with TRBD2. Germline V lookup: CDR1 KGHSH, CDR2 LQKENI. The CDR3 has 17 amino acids. With 3 bases clipped from V and 6 bases from J, the junction kept 10 bases outside the gene matches. CDR3: CASSPPGRLAGGNEQFF. The CDR3, as DNA: TGTGCCAGCTCACCCCCCGGCCGGCTAGCGGGAGGCAATGAGCAGTTCTTC.

The chain employs TRBV29-1 and TRBJ2-3; TRBD2 agrees at 13 bases. Per germline, CDR1 SQVTM and CDR2 ANQGSEA. V was clipped by 7 bases and J by 3 bases; unmatched bases: 13. This CDR3 has 17 amino acids. In nucleotides, the CDR3 is TGCAGCGCAGAAGGTAGACTAGCGGGGGGTACGACAGATACGCAGTATTTT. Translating gives CSAEGRLAGGTTDTQYF.